These 7 T cell receptor beta chains share one sample of origin, sequenced in a study of CDR3 diversity in severe acne. TCRdb re-derived calls from the PCR reads in MiXCR, one entry per CDR3 protein. The sample carries around 83,000 distinct CDR3 sequences, about 49% recorded once. Sequenced material: blood. The receptors were gathered from a male donor with severe acne vulgaris.

In its sample, this clonotype ranks as medium-sized (0.01 to 0.1%). This chain connects TRBV6-4 to TRBJ2-2; the D is unclear. V was clipped by 3 bases and J by 7 bases, with 9 bases between them. This CDR3 is built from 13 residues. From germline, CDR1 is MRHNA and CDR2 SNTAGT. In nucleotides, the CDR3 is TGTGCCAGCAGTGAAGAAGAAGTCGGGGAGCTGTTTTTT. Protein product: CASSEEEVGELFF.

The chain is built from TRBV28 and TRBJ1-2, with a possible D match to TRBD1 (5 bases). The germline gives CDR1 MDHEN, CDR2 SYDVKM. The CDR3 length is 14 residues. The V and J ends lost 5 bases and 8 bases respectively, with 18 bases between them. The CDR3: CASSEYGQGGGYTF. The CDR3 DNA is TGTGCCAGCAGTGAATATGGGCAGGGTGGAGGCTACACCTTC.

This clonotype was counted a few times. The CDR3 sequence: CASTRQGPLWPQHF. In DNA, the CDR3 is TGTGCCAGTACTAGACAGGGGCCATTATGGCCCCAGCATTTT. The V gene is TRBV19, the J gene TRBJ1-5, with 8 positions matching TRBD1. The CDR3 contains 14 residues. Germline V CDR1 and CDR2: LNHDA, SQIVND (reference sequence). Trimming removed 7 bases from V and 9 bases from J; junction bases left unmatched: 11.

This clonotype has a count of ten or more. The genes are TRBV2 and TRBJ2-2; 8 bases are shared with TRBD2. Trimming at V came to 7 bases and at J to 5 bases, leaving 9 bases not matched to a gene. This CDR3 is 15 amino acids long. CDR1 is SNHLY, CDR2 FYNNEI, per germline. In DNA form, the CDR3 reads TGTGCCAGCAAGGTCTCGACTAGCGAGACCGGGGAGCTGTTTTTT. It specifies CASKVSTSETGELFF.

V is TRBV28 and J is TRBJ2-1, with D possibly being TRBD2 (6 bases). Trimming pared 5 bases from V and 16 bases from J, leaving 15 bases between. Germline V gene data show CDR1 as MDHEN and CDR2 as SYDVKM. The length of the CDR3 is 11 residues. CDR3 sequence: CASSPRGWKFF. CDR3 nucleotides: TGTGCCAGCAGTCCCCGGGGGTGGAAATTCTTC.

This chain links TRBV20-1 with TRBJ2-1; TRBD2 agrees at 13 bases. This CDR3 is 15 amino acids long. The germline CDR1 and CDR2 sequences are DFQATT and SNEGSKA (reference sequence). The V segment lost 2 bases and the J segment 8 bases; nucleotides outside the gene matches: 6. The CDR3 loop is CSARWGLAGRDEQFF. The DNA for the CDR3 is TGCAGTGCTAGATGGGGACTAGCGGGAAGAGATGAGCAGTTCTTC.

At least ten counts were recorded for this clonotype. The V and J genes are TRBV29-1 and TRBJ2-2; no clear D gene. Germline-derived CDR1 and CDR2 are SQVTM and ANQGSEA. The CDR3 spans 14 residues. Trimming took off 4 bases at V and 2 bases at J, with 11 bases between the two ends. In DNA form, the CDR3 reads TGCAGCGTTGTCAGCGTGCTAAACACCGGGGAGCTGTTTTTT. Residues: CSVVSVLNTGELFF.